Listed below are T cell receptor beta chains from one sample, sequenced in a study of T cells in Graves' hyperthyroidism and ophthalmopathy. Using its own MiXCR run on the multiplex PCR reads, TCRdb lists one record per CDR3 protein. This sample has some 620,000 distinct CDR3 sequences; 15% to 20% occur once, and the top ten carry 3.8%. Sequences were obtained from blood. The receptors were gathered from a woman aged 25 to 39 with Graves' hyperthyroidism. Each CDR3 is given without its conserved first and last residue. A D gene is named only where the DNA matches it firmly.

v_gene,j_gene,d_gene,CDR3aa
TRBV5-4,TRBJ1-2,TRBD1,ASSLAADRDYGYT
TRBV5-6,TRBJ2-3,TRBD2,ASSGTRSAGVLTDTQY
TRBV20-1,TRBJ2-5,.,SAFLRDTQETQY
TRBV4-3,TRBJ2-7,.,ASSQEGAGSSYEQY
TRBV6-1,TRBJ1-3,.,ASSEIQGPGNTIY
TRBV28,TRBJ1-2,TRBD1,ASSFPQGAEGYT
TRBV28,TRBJ2-7,.,ASSLSFPSYEQY
TRBV6-2/TRBV6-3,TRBJ2-7,TRBD1,ASSFGTGNFYEQY
TRBV7-3,TRBJ2-1,TRBD2,ASSVSGEIYNEQF
TRBV5-1,TRBJ2-1,.,ASSPGRMSYNEQF
TRBV20-1,TRBJ1-3,.,SARVSGNTIY
TRBV7-8,TRBJ1-2,.,ASSLGGRDGYT
TRBV18,TRBJ1-1,TRBD1,ASSRDSADTEAF
TRBV5-1,TRBJ1-2,.,ASTLNSGTLGGYT
TRBV19,TRBJ2-1,.,ASTPLSGASYNEQF
TRBV7-2,TRBJ2-2,.,ASSLVFGSVGGELF
TRBV7-9,TRBJ2-3,TRBD2,ASSLDGRAHRKY
TRBV19,TRBJ2-1,TRBD2,ASSIATLAGSSYNEQF
TRBV18,TRBJ2-7,.,ASSPRQDFYEQY
TRBV11-2,TRBJ2-1,.,ASSSGLNNEQF
TRBV12-3/TRBV12-4,TRBJ1-6,TRBD1,ASSDLGTGGTLH
TRBV5-1,TRBJ2-1,TRBD2,ASSPTPLTSGGKEQF